What follows describes a single T cell receptor (beta chain). This record comes from a study of blood T cell repertoires in COVID-19. Libraries were prepared by immunoSEQ multiplex PCR; TCRdb keeps only in-frame clonotypes and omits some of them. The sample yields tens of thousands of clones, roughly 80% seen once. This CDR3 contains 15 residues. Unmatched junction bases numbered 8, after V lost 5 bases and J lost 3 bases. The germline V gene has CDR1 MDHEN and CDR2 SYDVKM. The clonotype was recovered from a man in his 60s with acute or convalescent COVID-19. This chain joins TRBV28 and TRBJ2-7; 9 bases line up with TRBD1. Sequencing was carried out using peripheral blood. CDR3 nucleotides: TGTGCCAGCAGTCGGGACAGGGAAGGGGACTACGAGCAGTACTTC. Translated: CASSRDREGDYEQYF.